These T cell receptor beta chains were read from a single sample in a study of shared clonotypes between healthy human individuals. Generated by immunoSEQ multiplex PCR, the TCRdb table keeps only in-frame clones and is missing some. The sample holds some 2 million clones, about 95% seen once. The specimen was naive CD8+ T cells sorted from blood. These receptors came from a man in his late teens or twenties in good health. Each CDR3 is given with its conserved first and last residue. A D gene is named only where the DNA matches it firmly. Some rows have no size entry. The others give once, few or many, or a class for an expanded clone.

V gene	clone size	J gene	D gene	CDR3 DNA	CDR3 protein
TRBV4-3	.	TRBJ1-6	TRBD1	TGCGCCAGCAGCCAACTCAAGGGGGACAGGGGGTTTGAATCACCCCTCCACTTT	CASSQLKGDRGFESPLHF
TRBV4-3	few	TRBJ2-4	.	TGCGCCAGCAGCCAAGAACTCCCAGGGACTTTGGCCAAAAACATTCAGTACTTC	CASSQELPGTLAKNIQYF
TRBV6-5	.	TRBJ1-1	TRBD1	TGTGCCAGCAGTTACTCGACAGGGGAAATTCACACTGAAGCTTTCTTT	CASSYSTGEIHTEAFF
TRBV11-2	.	TRBJ2-5	.	TGTGCCAGCAGCTTAGTTGGGACTTTTCAAGAGACCCAGTACTTC	CASSLVGTFQETQYF
TRBV5-6	few	TRBJ1-4	TRBD1	TGTGCCAGCAGCCCATCCGGGACAGGGCCAGGAGGTGAAAAACTGTTTTTT	CASSPSGTGPGGEKLFF
TRBV27	.	TRBJ1-5	TRBD1	TGTGCCAGCAGTTTATCGATGGGGGACAGGGGGTTCCTGGGCAATCAGCCCCAGCATTTT	CASSLSMGDRGFLGNQPQHF
TRBV21-1	.	TRBJ1-1	.	TGTGCCAGCATACCTTCCCGGACACCTGGAAGCATGAACACTGAAGCTTTCTTT	CASIPSRTPGSMNTEAFF
TRBV7-7	.	TRBJ2-7	.	TGTGCTAGCAGCTTGGACCAAACCTACGAGCAGTACTTC	CASSLDQTYEQYF
TRBV7-9	few	TRBJ1-5	TRBD1	TGTGCCAGCAGCTTAGGGGGGACAGGGGCCAATCAGCCCCAGCATTTT	CASSLGGTGANQPQHF
TRBV11-1	.	TRBJ2-7	TRBD1	TGTGCCAGCAGCCAATTCAGGGGGCTGTTCGCTTACGAGCAGTACTTC	CASSQFRGLFAYEQYF
TRBV7-7	once	TRBJ2-3	TRBD2	TGTGCTAGCAGCTCTTACCCCGCAATCACTAGCGGAAACGCAGATACGCAGTATTTT	CASSSYPAITSGNADTQYF
TRBV5-6	.	TRBJ1-4	.	TGTGCCAGCAGCTTGGGTCCAGGGAGAGGTGAAAAACTGTTTTTT	CASSLGPGRGEKLFF
TRBV6-6	.	TRBJ1-2	.	TGTGCCAGCAGTTATGCCAGCTGGGATGGCTACACCTTC	CASSYASWDGYTF
TRBV5-1	.	TRBJ2-7	.	TGCGCCAGCAGCCTCCGAACGTCCTACGAGCAGTACTTC	CASSLRTSYEQYF
TRBV4-3	.	TRBJ2-1	TRBD2	TGCGCCAGCAGCCAGGGGACTAGCGGGACAGACAATGAGCAGTTCTTC	CASSQGTSGTDNEQFF
TRBV27	.	TRBJ1-2	TRBD1	TGTGCCAGCAGTGATTGGACAGGGGGCAATGGCTACACCTTC	CASSDWTGGNGYTF
TRBV27	.	TRBJ2-7	.	TGTGCCAGCACCCCTCGAGGGGGGTCCCCCTACGAGCAGTACTTC	CASTPRGGSPYEQYF
TRBV11-2	.	TRBJ2-1	TRBD1	TGTGCCAGCAGCTTAGTTACAGGGGGATACAATGAGCAGTTCTTC	CASSLVTGGYNEQFF
TRBV5-6	.	TRBJ2-7	.	TGTGCCAGCAGCTTGCTTCAGTTCCACGAGCAGTACTTC	CASSLLQFHEQYF
TRBV7-6	.	TRBJ2-1	.	TGTGCCAGCAGCTTGGGGGAATTGGCCAATGAGCAGTTCTTC	CASSLGELANEQFF
TRBV6-5	.	TRBJ1-1	TRBD1	TGTGCCAGCAGTTATACGACAGGGGGGCACACTGAAGCTTTCTTT	CASSYTTGGHTEAFF
TRBV10-1	once	TRBJ2-1	.	TGCGCCAGCAGTGATGGGACCCTTGAGCAGTTCTTC	CASSDGTLEQFF
TRBV6-1	.	TRBJ2-7	.	TGTGCCAGCAGAAGTCCCACAGCCTACGAGCAGTACTTC	CASRSPTAYEQYF
TRBV5-6	.	TRBJ2-7	.	TGTGCCAGCAGCTTCGGGAATTCCTACGAGCAGTACTTC	CASSFGNSYEQYF